The following is a T cell receptor beta chain sequence with its context. Primed by a sample-barcoded 5' primer and a J-beta primer mix, a second PCR proceeded for 7 to 11 cycles. TCRdb re-called the 5' RACE reads through MiXCR, storing one row per CDR3 protein. The sample shows some 700,000 distinct CDR3 sequences, roughly 43% of them seen only once. The entry originates in a study of blood T cells in healthy people across ages. Germline CDR1 and CDR2: MGHRA and YSYEKL. The CDR3 spans 17 residues. V was pared by 0 bases and J by 0 bases, with 12 bases between. Sequencing used blood. The receptor was derived from a woman aged 60 to 75 in good health. The chain joins TRBV4-1 to TRBJ1-3, with D perhaps matching TRBD1 (6 bases). CDR3 loop: CASSQEGGRPSGNTIYF. The CDR3 DNA is TGCGCCAGCAGCCAAGAGGGGGGCAGGCCCTCTGGAAACACCATATATTTT.